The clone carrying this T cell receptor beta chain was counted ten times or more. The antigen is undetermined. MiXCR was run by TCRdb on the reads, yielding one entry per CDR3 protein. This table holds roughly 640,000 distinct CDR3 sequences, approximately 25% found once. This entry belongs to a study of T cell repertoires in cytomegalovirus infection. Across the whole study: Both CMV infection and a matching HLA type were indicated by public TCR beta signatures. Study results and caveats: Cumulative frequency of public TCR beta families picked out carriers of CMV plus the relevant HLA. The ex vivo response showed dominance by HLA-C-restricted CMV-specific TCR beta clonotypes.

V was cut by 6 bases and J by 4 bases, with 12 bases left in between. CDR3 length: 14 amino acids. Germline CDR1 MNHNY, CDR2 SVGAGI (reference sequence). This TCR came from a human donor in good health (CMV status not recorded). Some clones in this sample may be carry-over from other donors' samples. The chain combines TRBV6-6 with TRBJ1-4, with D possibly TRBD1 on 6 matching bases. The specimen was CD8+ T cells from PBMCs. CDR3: CASRTGDLNEKLFF. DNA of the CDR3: TGTGCCAGCAGGACAGGCGATCTTAATGAAAAACTGTTTTTT.